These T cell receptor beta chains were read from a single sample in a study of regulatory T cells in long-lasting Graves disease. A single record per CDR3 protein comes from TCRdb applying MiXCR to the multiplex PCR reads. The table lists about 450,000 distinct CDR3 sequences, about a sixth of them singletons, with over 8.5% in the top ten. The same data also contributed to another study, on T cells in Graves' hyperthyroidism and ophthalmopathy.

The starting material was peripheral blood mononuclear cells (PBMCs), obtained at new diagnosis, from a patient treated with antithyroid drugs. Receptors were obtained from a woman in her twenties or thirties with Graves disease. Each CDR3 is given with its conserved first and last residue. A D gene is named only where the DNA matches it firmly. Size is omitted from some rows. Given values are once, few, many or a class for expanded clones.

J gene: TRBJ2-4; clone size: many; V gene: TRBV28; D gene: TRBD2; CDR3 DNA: TGTGCCAGCAGTTTGGCGGGAGGGAACATTCAGTACTTC; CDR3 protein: CASSLAGGNIQYF
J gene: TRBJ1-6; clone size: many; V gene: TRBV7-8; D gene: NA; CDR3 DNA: TGTGCCAGCAGCTTCGTCCGGGACCCTAATTCACCCCTCCACTTT; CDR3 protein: CASSFVRDPNSPLHF
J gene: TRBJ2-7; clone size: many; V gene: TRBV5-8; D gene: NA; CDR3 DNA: TGTGCCAGCAGCTTTAGTGGGGACAACTCCTACGAGCAGTACTTC; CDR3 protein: CASSFSGDNSYEQYF
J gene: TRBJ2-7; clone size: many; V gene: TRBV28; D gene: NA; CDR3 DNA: TGTGCCAGCAGGGGTGGGCCTCACGACAGGCCCGAGCAGTACTTC; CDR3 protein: CASRGGPHDRPEQYF
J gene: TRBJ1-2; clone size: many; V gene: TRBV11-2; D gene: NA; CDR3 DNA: TGTGCCAGCAGCTCGCTAAACTCAAAAAAGGCTGGCTACACCTTC; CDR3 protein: CASSSLNSKKAGYTF
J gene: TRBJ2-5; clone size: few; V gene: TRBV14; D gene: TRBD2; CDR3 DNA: TGTGCCAGCAGCCGAGGGACTAGCGGCCAAGAGACCCAGTACTTC; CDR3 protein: CASSRGTSGQETQYF
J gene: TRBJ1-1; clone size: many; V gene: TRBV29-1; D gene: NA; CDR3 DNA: TGCAGCGTTGTGGCGGGGAACACTGAAGCTTTCTTT; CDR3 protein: CSVVAGNTEAFF
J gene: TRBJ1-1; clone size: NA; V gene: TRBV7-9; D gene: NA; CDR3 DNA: TGTGCCAGCAGCATAACCCCAGGGTCGGACACTGAAGCTTTCTTT; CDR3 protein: CASSITPGSDTEAFF
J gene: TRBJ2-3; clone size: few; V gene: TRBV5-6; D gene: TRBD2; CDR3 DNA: TGTGCCAGCAGCTTCCCGGGACTAGCGGGAGGGAGCACAGATACGCAGTATTTT; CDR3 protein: CASSFPGLAGGSTDTQYF
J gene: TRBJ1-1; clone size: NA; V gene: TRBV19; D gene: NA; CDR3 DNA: TGTGCCAGTAGTATTGGGGTCACTGAAGCTTTCTTT; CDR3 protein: CASSIGVTEAFF
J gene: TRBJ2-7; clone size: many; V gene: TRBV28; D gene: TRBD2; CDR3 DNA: TGTGCCAGCAGTCGGATTAGCGGGACTCGGGTTCCATACGAGCAGTACTTC; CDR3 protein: CASSRISGTRVPYEQYF
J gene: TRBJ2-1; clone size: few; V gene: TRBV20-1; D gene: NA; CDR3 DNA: TGCAGTGCTAGAGAATCCCCCCGTGAGCAGTTCTTC; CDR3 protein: CSARESPREQFF
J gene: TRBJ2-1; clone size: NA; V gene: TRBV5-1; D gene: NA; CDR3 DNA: TGCGCCAGCAGCTCCTCGCGGGCTAGTGGGAATGAGCAGCTCTTC; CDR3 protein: CASSSSRASGNEQLF
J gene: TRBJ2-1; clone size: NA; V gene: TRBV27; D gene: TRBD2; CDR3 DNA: TGTGCCAGCAGTTGGGGGACTAGCGGGAGGAATGAGCAGTTCTTC; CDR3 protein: CASSWGTSGRNEQFF
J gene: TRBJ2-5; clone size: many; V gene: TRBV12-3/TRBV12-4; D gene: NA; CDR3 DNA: TGTGCCAGCAGTACTAGTTGGGAGACCCAGTACTTC; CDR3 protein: CASSTSWETQYF
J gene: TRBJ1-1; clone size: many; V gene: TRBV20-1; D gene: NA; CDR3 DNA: TGCAGTGCTAGGCCCAACCTGAGCGAAGCTTTCTTT; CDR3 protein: CSARPNLSEAFF
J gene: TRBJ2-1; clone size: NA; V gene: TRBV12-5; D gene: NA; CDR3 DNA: TGTGCTAGTGGTTTTTCGGGGCGCCGTGGGTACAATGAGCAGTTCTTC; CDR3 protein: CASGFSGRRGYNEQFF
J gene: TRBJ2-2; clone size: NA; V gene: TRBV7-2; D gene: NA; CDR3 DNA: TGTGCCAGCAGACTCTTAGCGAGGGAGCTGTTTTTT; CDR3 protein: CASRLLARELFF
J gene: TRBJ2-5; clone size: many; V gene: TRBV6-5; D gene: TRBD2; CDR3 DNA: TGTGCCAGCAGTTACTGGGGGGGAGGCGGTCAAGAGACCCAGTACTTC; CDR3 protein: CASSYWGGGGQETQYF
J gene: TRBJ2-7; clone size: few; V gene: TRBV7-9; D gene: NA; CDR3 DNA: TGTGCCAGCAGCTTAGACCAGTACGAGCAGTACTTC; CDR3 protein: CASSLDQYEQYF
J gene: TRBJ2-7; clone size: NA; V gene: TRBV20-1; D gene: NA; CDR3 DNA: TGCAGTGGCTTAGAGCGGAACTACGAGCAGTACTTC; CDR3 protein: CSGLERNYEQYF
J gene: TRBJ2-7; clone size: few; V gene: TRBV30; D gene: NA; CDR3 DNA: TGTGCCTGGAGTGAGGAAACAGGCCACGAGCAGTACTTC; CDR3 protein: CAWSEETGHEQYF
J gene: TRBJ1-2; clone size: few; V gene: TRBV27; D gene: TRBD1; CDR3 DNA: TGTGCCAGCAGAGGACAGGGGGCGTATGGCTACACCTTC; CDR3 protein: CASRGQGAYGYTF
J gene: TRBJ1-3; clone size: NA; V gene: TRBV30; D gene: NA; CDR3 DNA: TGTGCCTGGAGTGTTGGTAGTTCTCCCGGAAACACCATATATTTT; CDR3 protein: CAWSVGSSPGNTIYF
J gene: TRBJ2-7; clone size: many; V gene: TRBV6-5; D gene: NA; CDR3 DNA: TGTGCCAGCAGTTATAACCAGGGATCCTACGAGCAGTACTTC; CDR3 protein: CASSYNQGSYEQYF
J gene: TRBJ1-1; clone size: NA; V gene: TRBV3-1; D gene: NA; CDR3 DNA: TGTGCCAGCAGTCGCGGACTGGGGCCCACTGAAGCTTTCTTT; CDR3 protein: CASSRGLGPTEAFF
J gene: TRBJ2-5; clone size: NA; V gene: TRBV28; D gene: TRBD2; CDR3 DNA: TGTGCCAGCAGTCGGGGTCTAGCGGGAGTTTTAAAGACCCAGTACTTC; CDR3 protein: CASSRGLAGVLKTQYF
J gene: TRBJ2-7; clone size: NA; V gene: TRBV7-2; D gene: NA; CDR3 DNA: TGTGCCGGCAGCTTAGCGCTGGGACCGAGATACGAGCAGTACTTC; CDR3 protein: CAGSLALGPRYEQYF
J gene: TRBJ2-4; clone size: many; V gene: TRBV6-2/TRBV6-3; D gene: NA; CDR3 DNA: TGTGCCAGCAGTTCCTGGGGCACAGGGCAAGCCAAAAACATTCAGTACTTC; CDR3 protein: CASSSWGTGQAKNIQYF
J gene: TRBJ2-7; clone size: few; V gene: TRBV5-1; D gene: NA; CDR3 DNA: TGCGCCAGCACGGGGTCGAGCTCCTACGAGCAGTACTTC; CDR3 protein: CASTGSSSYEQYF
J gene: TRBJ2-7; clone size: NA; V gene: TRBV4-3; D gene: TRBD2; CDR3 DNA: TGCGCCAGCAGCCAAGATCCCCTCGCGGGAGGGACCTACGAGCAGTACTTC; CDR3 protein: CASSQDPLAGGTYEQYF
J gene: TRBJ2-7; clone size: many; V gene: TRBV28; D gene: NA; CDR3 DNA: TGTGCCAGCAGTTTAGGACAAGTGGAAGAGCAGTACTTC; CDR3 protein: CASSLGQVEEQYF
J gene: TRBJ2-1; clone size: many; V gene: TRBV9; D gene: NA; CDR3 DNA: TGTGCCAGCAGCGTGGGGGTGGATTTCGGCGGGGAGCAGTTCTTC; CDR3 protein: CASSVGVDFGGEQFF
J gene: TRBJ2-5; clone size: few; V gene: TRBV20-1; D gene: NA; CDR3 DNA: TGCAGTGCTAGAGATGGCGGAGTTCAAGAGACCCAGTACTTC; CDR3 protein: CSARDGGVQETQYF
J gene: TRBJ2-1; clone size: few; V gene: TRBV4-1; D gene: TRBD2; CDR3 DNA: TGCGCCAGCAGCCCCTTGACTAGCGGGAGGGCCGGCTACAATGAGCAGTTCTTC; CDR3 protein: CASSPLTSGRAGYNEQFF
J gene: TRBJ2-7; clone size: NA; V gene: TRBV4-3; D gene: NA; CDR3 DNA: TGCGCCAGCAGCCAAGATCTGGGGAATCAGGGGCGCGAGCAGTACTTC; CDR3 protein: CASSQDLGNQGREQYF
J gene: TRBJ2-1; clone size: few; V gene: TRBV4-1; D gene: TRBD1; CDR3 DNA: TGCGCCAGCAGCCAACCTCCCGGGACAGGGACGTTCTTC; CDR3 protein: CASSQPPGTGTFF
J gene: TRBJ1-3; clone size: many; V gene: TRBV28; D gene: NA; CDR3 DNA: TGTGCCAGCAGTTCCGGTTCAGAGATACAGAATGGAAACACCATATATTTT; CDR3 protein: CASSSGSEIQNGNTIYF
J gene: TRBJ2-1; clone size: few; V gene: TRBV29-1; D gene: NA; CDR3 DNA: TGCAGCGTTGTTTACAATGAGCAGTTCTTC; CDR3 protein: CSVVYNEQFF
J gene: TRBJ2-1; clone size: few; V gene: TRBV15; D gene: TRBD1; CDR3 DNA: TGTGCCACCAGCAGAGTCAGGGGGCATGGCTCCTACAATGAGCAGTTCTTC; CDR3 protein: CATSRVRGHGSYNEQFF
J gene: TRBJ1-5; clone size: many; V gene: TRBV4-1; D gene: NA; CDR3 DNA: TGCGCCAGCCGACCCATCGCGGGAGGCAATCAGCCCCAGCATTTT; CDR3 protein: CASRPIAGGNQPQHF
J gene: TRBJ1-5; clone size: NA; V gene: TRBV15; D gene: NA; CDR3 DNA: TGTGCCACCAGCAGGTTCAATCAGCCCCAGCATTTT; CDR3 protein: CATSRFNQPQHF
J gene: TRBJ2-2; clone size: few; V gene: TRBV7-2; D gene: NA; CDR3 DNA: TGTGCCAGCAGCTTCCTCCCGAACACCGGGGAGCTGTTTTTT; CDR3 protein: CASSFLPNTGELFF
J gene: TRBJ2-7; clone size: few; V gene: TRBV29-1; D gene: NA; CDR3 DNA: TGCAGCGTTGAAGATCACCGTTACGAGCAGTACTTC; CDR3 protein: CSVEDHRYEQYF
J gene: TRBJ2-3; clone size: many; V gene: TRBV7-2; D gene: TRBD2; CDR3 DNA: TGTGCCAGCAGCCTATCACCGGGACTAGGGAAAACGCAGTATTTT; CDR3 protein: CASSLSPGLGKTQYF
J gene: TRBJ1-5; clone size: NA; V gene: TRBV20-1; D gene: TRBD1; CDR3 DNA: TGCAGTGTTAGACCGGACAGGTTAAGCAATCAGCCCCAGCATTTT; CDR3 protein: CSVRPDRLSNQPQHF